This T cell receptor (beta chain) was recorded in a study of blood T cell repertoires in COVID-19. Only one count was recorded for this clone. CDR3 size: 12 residues. The junction had 4 bases not matched to a gene; V was cut back by 5 bases and J by 13 bases. The V gene's germline CDR1 is LNHDA and CDR2 SQIVND (reference sequence). The assay was immunoSEQ multiplex PCR, and TCRdb's table has in-frame clones only and misses some. Among 200,000 to 250,000 clones listed, under 90% were seen once. This clonotype was obtained from a man aged 55 to 69 who had recovered from COVID-19. V is TRBV19 and J is TRBJ2-4, with 11 bases lining up with TRBD2. Source material: PBMCs or T cells enriched from blood (not recorded which). The CDR3 reads CASSWASGGQYF. In DNA, the CDR3 is TGTGCCAGTAGTTGGGCTAGCGGGGGGCAGTACTTC.